These 5 T cell receptor beta chains were sequenced from one sample in a study of glioma-infiltrating T cells after dendritic cell vaccination. Repertoires were generated with immunoSEQ multiplex PCR, while TCRdb's copy carries only in-frame clones and drops some. This table holds 100,000 or so clones, nearly 90% found once. Time point denoted: after dendritic cell vaccination, including at tumor progression/relapse. Here the sequenced sample was blood, taken after dendritic cell vaccination. The receptors were sampled from a human donor with glioblastoma.

J is TRBJ1-1 and V is TRBV10-1; TRBD1 matches 7 bases. This CDR3 comprises 16 residues. The junction had 14 bases not matched to a gene; V was cut back by 6 bases and J by 4 bases. CDR1 and CDR2 (germline): WNHNN, SYGVQD (reference sequence). CDR3 protein: CASSQRTGLLGTEAFF. CDR3 sequence (DNA): TGCGCCAGCAGCCAAAGGACAGGACTGTTGGGCACTGAAGCTTTCTTT.

This clone is a singleton in its sample. The chain couples TRBV11-3 to TRBJ2-5; TRBD1 aligns across 7 bases. TRBJ2-7 matches the DNA end more closely, so the J call is doubtful. Germline V gene lookup returns CDR1 SGHNT and CDR2 YENEEA. This CDR3 contains 16 residues. CDR3 DNA sequence: TGTGCCAGCAGCGCGAGAGACAGGGCGGCGGGCTACGAGCAGTACTTC. It specifies CASSARDRAAGYEQYF.

The chain couples TRBV11-2 to TRBJ1-6, with D uncertain. The CDR3 totals 13 residues. CDR1 and CDR2 (germline): SGHAT, FQNNGV. Trimming shortened V by 0 bases and J by 9 bases, and 6 bases separated the two germline ends. In DNA form, the CDR3 reads TGTGCCAGCAGCTTAGACCCGGGTTCACCCCTCCACTTT. Translated: CASSLDPGSPLHF.

In its sample, this clone ranks as medium-sized. The chain links TRBV27 to TRBJ2-7; 7 positions match TRBD1. From germline, CDR1 is MNHEY and CDR2 SMNVEV (reference sequence). CDR3 size: 15 residues. The V segment lost 6 bases and the J segment 1 base; nucleotides outside the gene matches: 9. CDR3 protein: CASRSRDSVSYEQYF. CDR3 nucleotides: TGTGCCAGCAGATCACGGGACAGTGTATCCTACGAGCAGTACTTC.

The CDR3: CASSLQQGDGYTF. The CDR3 coding sequence is TGCGCCAGCAGCTTGCAACAGGGAGATGGCTACACCTTC. The chain combines TRBV5-1 with TRBJ1-2, with D perhaps TRBD1 (6 bases). CDR1 and CDR2 (germline): SGHRS, YFSETQ. V gave up 1 base and J gave up 6 bases, with 10 bases separating them. This CDR3 is 13 amino acids long.